The sequence of this TCR beta chain was determined in a study of patients and donors after allogeneic stem cell transplantation. Using its own MiXCR run on the RT-PCR reads, TCRdb lists one record per CDR3 protein. The table lists 87,000 or so distinct CDR3 sequences, approximately 5.2% of them singletons. This clonotype was seen a few times. Compared with germline, one end of the junction differs, possibly owing to a read error. CDR1 is SSHAT and CDR2 is FNYEAQ in the germline V gene (reference sequence). The CDR3 consists of 14 residues. This sequence originates from a human donor who was either an allogeneic HSCT recipient or a stem cell or donor lymphocyte infusion donor (not recorded which). It is not recorded whose cells these are; they may come from a transplant donor. Input material: blood, either unsorted or a sorted T cell fraction (not recorded which). The chain combines TRBV7-7 with TRBJ2-5; 8 nucleotides agree with TRBD1. The CDR3 loop is CASSSSGGWETQYF. The CDR3 region has the DNA TGTGCTAGCAGCTCCTCAGGGGGCTGGGAGACCCAGTACTTC.